The clone carrying this T cell receptor beta chain was seen only a few times. Its antigen is not identified. The sample comes from a study of cytomegalovirus exposure and HLA in healthy donors. Findings of the study overall: A further, later analysis showed that HLA-associated TCR beta chains (compared with equally common others) were more clonally expanded.

Per the germline V gene, CDR1 is SGHRS and CDR2 is YFSETQ. The CDR3 is 15 amino acids. V lost 4 bases to trimming and J lost 0 bases, with 13 bases between them. 13 Jbeta primers and 60 Vbeta primers were used for the PCR. Produced via immunoSEQ multiplex PCR; TCRdb's table is partial and in-frame only. Among 85,000 to 100,000 clones listed, around 74% were seen once. Input material: PBMCs. The chain employs TRBV5-1 and TRBJ1-2; perhaps TRBD1 as D (5 bases). The sequence came from a man in his forties or fifties in good health and CMV-seropositive. The CDR3 DNA sequence: TGCGCCAGCAGCCCCGAAGGGGTTTCTAACTATGGCTACACCTTC. It encodes CASSPEGVSNYGYTF.